These T cell receptor beta chains were read from a single sample in a study of CD4 and CD8 cells across lung adenocarcinoma regions. TCRdb ran MiXCR on the PCR reads and lists one entry per CDR3 protein. The sample has 4,200 or so distinct CDR3 sequences, 40% to 60% seen once. Specimen: CD4+ T cells from the center of a lung tumor. These receptor sequences come from a female donor with lung adenocarcinoma. The CD4 and CD8 labels of this study may be unreliable. The CDR3 runs from the conserved cysteine through the conserved F or W. Each record gives: J gene, clone size, D gene, V gene, CDR3 DNA, CDR3 protein. D genes are given only for firm matches. Clone size is not always given. Where it is, it says once, few, many or a class for expanded clones.

j_gene: TRBJ2-3; abundance: medium-sized; d_gene: NA; v_gene: TRBV27; CDR3nt: TGTGCCAGCAGTTTACTCGGGTTGGCAGATACGCAGTATTTT; CDR3aa: CASSLLGLADTQYF
j_gene: TRBJ2-7; abundance: NA; d_gene: TRBD2; v_gene: TRBV10-3; CDR3nt: TGTGCCATCAGTGAGTCGATGAGCGGGAGGTTCTACGAGCAGTACTTC; CDR3aa: CAISESMSGRFYEQYF
j_gene: TRBJ2-1; abundance: once; d_gene: NA; v_gene: TRBV27; CDR3nt: TGTGCCAGCATTTACTACAATGAGCAGTTCTTC; CDR3aa: CASIYYNEQFF
j_gene: TRBJ2-1; abundance: NA; d_gene: TRBD1; v_gene: TRBV4-2; CDR3nt: TGTGCCAGCAGCAGAACAGGGGGCAACTACAATGAGCAGTTCTTC; CDR3aa: CASSRTGGNYNEQFF
j_gene: TRBJ2-7; abundance: NA; d_gene: TRBD1; v_gene: TRBV30; CDR3nt: TGTGCCGGCTCCGGGACAGTCCTATACGAGCAGTACTTC; CDR3aa: CAGSGTVLYEQYF
j_gene: TRBJ2-5; abundance: NA; d_gene: TRBD1; v_gene: TRBV7-2; CDR3nt: TGTGCCAGCAGCCGTACAGGGGGGGAGACCCAGTACTTC; CDR3aa: CASSRTGGETQYF
j_gene: TRBJ2-1; abundance: medium-sized; d_gene: TRBD1; v_gene: TRBV6-5; CDR3nt: TGTGCCAGCAGTTATCCGGGACAGGGGACGGGTAATGAGCAGTTCTTC; CDR3aa: CASSYPGQGTGNEQFF
j_gene: TRBJ2-1; abundance: NA; d_gene: TRBD2; v_gene: TRBV6-5; CDR3nt: TGTGCCAGCAGTTACTCGCTTAGCGGGGGGGCTATCAATGAGCAGTTCTTC; CDR3aa: CASSYSLSGGAINEQFF
j_gene: TRBJ2-7; abundance: medium-sized; d_gene: NA; v_gene: TRBV6-1; CDR3nt: TGTGCCAGCAGTGAAGCGGGGGCTAGCTCCTACGAGCAGTACTTC; CDR3aa: CASSEAGASSYEQYF
j_gene: TRBJ1-2; abundance: NA; d_gene: NA; v_gene: TRBV6-5; CDR3nt: TGTGCCAGCAGTTACTCGAACCCAGCAGTTCAAGGCTACACCTTC; CDR3aa: CASSYSNPAVQGYTF
j_gene: TRBJ2-1; abundance: large; d_gene: NA; v_gene: TRBV27; CDR3nt: TGTGCCAGTTCGGGATCGGAGAGCTCCTACAATGAGCAGTTCTTC; CDR3aa: CASSGSESSYNEQFF
j_gene: TRBJ2-7; abundance: medium-sized; d_gene: TRBD1; v_gene: TRBV27; CDR3nt: TGTGCCAGCAGTAAGACAGGGTCGAGAGAGCAGTACTTC; CDR3aa: CASSKTGSREQYF
j_gene: TRBJ2-5; abundance: NA; d_gene: NA; v_gene: TRBV6-5; CDR3nt: TGTGCCAGCAGTTTGGCCCATCAACAGGGTTCAACGGAGACCCAGTACTTC; CDR3aa: CASSLAHQQGSTETQYF
j_gene: TRBJ2-1; abundance: medium-sized; d_gene: NA; v_gene: TRBV4-3; CDR3nt: TGCGCCAGCAGCCAAGGTCACAACAATGAGCAGTTCTTC; CDR3aa: CASSQGHNNEQFF
j_gene: TRBJ2-3; abundance: NA; d_gene: NA; v_gene: TRBV6-1; CDR3nt: TGTGCCAGCAGTGAAGTCGATACGCAGTATTTT; CDR3aa: CASSEVDTQYF
j_gene: TRBJ1-1; abundance: few; d_gene: NA; v_gene: TRBV6-2/TRBV6-3; CDR3nt: TGTGCCAGCCGGAGGACCCCACCCCATACTGAAGCTTTCTTT; CDR3aa: CASRRTPPHTEAFF
j_gene: TRBJ2-4; abundance: NA; d_gene: NA; v_gene: TRBV27; CDR3nt: TGTGCCAGCACCAACCTCGGCGGTGACCAAAACACCCAGTACTTC; CDR3aa: CASTNLGGDQNTQYF
j_gene: TRBJ2-5; abundance: NA; d_gene: NA; v_gene: TRBV11-1; CDR3nt: TGTGCCGGCAGCTCGGGCCAAGAGACCCAGTATTTC; CDR3aa: CAGSSGQETQYF
j_gene: TRBJ2-4; abundance: NA; d_gene: NA; v_gene: TRBV7-2; CDR3nt: TGTGCCAGCAGCTCGGGGCTGGGAGCCAAAAACATGCAGTACTTC; CDR3aa: CASSSGLGAKNMQYF
j_gene: TRBJ2-5; abundance: NA; d_gene: NA; v_gene: TRBV6-1; CDR3nt: TGTGCCAGCAGTGAATCATATATTCACCAAGAGACCCAGTACTTC; CDR3aa: CASSESYIHQETQYF
j_gene: TRBJ2-5; abundance: few; d_gene: TRBD1; v_gene: TRBV6-1; CDR3nt: TGTGCCAGCAGCCGGGACAGGGGAAGGAGGGAGACCCAGTACTTC; CDR3aa: CASSRDRGRRETQYF
j_gene: TRBJ2-3; abundance: NA; d_gene: NA; v_gene: TRBV15; CDR3nt: TGTGCCACCAGCAGAGGAATCACGGAGGGTCAGAGTGATACGCAGTATTTT; CDR3aa: CATSRGITEGQSDTQYF
j_gene: TRBJ2-5; abundance: NA; d_gene: NA; v_gene: TRBV6-1; CDR3nt: TGTGCCAGCAGTGAAGCCGGGGCGGGAGAGACCCAGTACTTC; CDR3aa: CASSEAGAGETQYF
j_gene: TRBJ2-1; abundance: NA; d_gene: TRBD1; v_gene: TRBV6-4; CDR3nt: TGTGCCAGCAGTGACCCGAGGGACAGGGGGGAAGAGACCCAGTTCTTC; CDR3aa: CASSDPRDRGEETQFF
j_gene: TRBJ1-2; abundance: few; d_gene: NA; v_gene: TRBV6-5; CDR3nt: TGTGCCAGCAGTTACGTTGGCCCCTATGGCTACACCTTC; CDR3aa: CASSYVGPYGYTF
j_gene: TRBJ2-1; abundance: NA; d_gene: NA; v_gene: TRBV10-1; CDR3nt: TGCGCCAGCAGTGAGAAGGAAGCTCAAAACTCCTACAATGAGCAGTTCTTC; CDR3aa: CASSEKEAQNSYNEQFF
j_gene: TRBJ2-3; abundance: once; d_gene: NA; v_gene: TRBV24-1; CDR3nt: TGTGCCACCAGTGAGGGGCGGAGAGGGAAAGATATTCAGTACTTT; CDR3aa: CATSEGRRGKDIQYF
j_gene: TRBJ2-1; abundance: few; d_gene: NA; v_gene: TRBV10-1; CDR3nt: TGCGCCAGCAGTGAGGGACACTCCTACGAGCAGTTCTTC; CDR3aa: CASSEGHSYEQFF
j_gene: TRBJ2-2; abundance: large; d_gene: NA; v_gene: TRBV6-1; CDR3nt: TGTGCCAGCAGTCGGTCCTTGGGGGATTTGATCACCGGGGAGCTGTTTTTT; CDR3aa: CASSRSLGDLITGELFF
j_gene: TRBJ2-1; abundance: few; d_gene: TRBD1; v_gene: TRBV6-1; CDR3nt: TGTGCCAGCAGTGAAGGAGTGGGCAGGGGGCACAATGAGCAGTTCTTC; CDR3aa: CASSEGVGRGHNEQFF
j_gene: TRBJ1-2; abundance: NA; d_gene: TRBD1; v_gene: TRBV27; CDR3nt: TGTGCCAGCAGTTTATTCGGAATAGGGACAGGGGAAGGCTACACCTTC; CDR3aa: CASSLFGIGTGEGYTF
j_gene: TRBJ2-7; abundance: medium-sized; d_gene: TRBD1; v_gene: TRBV27; CDR3nt: TGTGCCAGCAGTTTATTGGGACAGGGGAATTCGTACGAGCAGTACTTC; CDR3aa: CASSLLGQGNSYEQYF
j_gene: TRBJ1-5; abundance: NA; d_gene: NA; v_gene: TRBV6-4; CDR3nt: TGTGCCAGCAGCCCCGTTGGTGGAAGGCAGCCCCAGCATTTT; CDR3aa: CASSPVGGRQPQHF
j_gene: TRBJ2-5; abundance: NA; d_gene: TRBD1; v_gene: TRBV30; CDR3nt: TGTGCCTGGAGTACGGGACAGGGTTACCAAGAGACCCAGTACTTC; CDR3aa: CAWSTGQGYQETQYF
j_gene: TRBJ2-3; abundance: NA; d_gene: NA; v_gene: TRBV25-1; CDR3nt: TGTGCCAGCAGTGAAGAGGGGCTCGGGGGCCTAGTTCAGGATACGCAGTATTTC; CDR3aa: CASSEEGLGGLVQDTQYF
j_gene: TRBJ2-3; abundance: medium-sized; d_gene: NA; v_gene: TRBV6-1; CDR3nt: TGTGCCAGCAGCGCGGGGGCAGGGGGTCTAAGAGGCACAGATACGCAGTATTTT; CDR3aa: CASSAGAGGLRGTDTQYF
j_gene: TRBJ2-1; abundance: NA; d_gene: NA; v_gene: TRBV11-3; CDR3nt: TGTGCCAGCAGCTTAGTCCCGGACGAGCAGTTCTTC; CDR3aa: CASSLVPDEQFF
j_gene: TRBJ2-5; abundance: medium-sized; d_gene: NA; v_gene: TRBV7-2; CDR3nt: TGTGCCAGCAGCTTAAGATGGCAGGGAGTTGGGGAGACCCAGTACTTC; CDR3aa: CASSLRWQGVGETQYF
j_gene: TRBJ2-1; abundance: NA; d_gene: NA; v_gene: TRBV6-1; CDR3nt: TGTGCCAGCAGCCCGACAGGACAAGAGACCCAGTTCTTC; CDR3aa: CASSPTGQETQFF
j_gene: TRBJ2-6; abundance: NA; d_gene: NA; v_gene: TRBV27; CDR3nt: TGTGCCAGCAGTTTAGGAAGGGGTTCTGGGGCCAACGTCCTGACTTTC; CDR3aa: CASSLGRGSGANVLTF
j_gene: TRBJ2-1; abundance: NA; d_gene: TRBD2; v_gene: TRBV7-2; CDR3nt: TGTGCCAGCAGCTTAGCCCCTAGCGGGAGTAGATATGAGCAGTTCTTC; CDR3aa: CASSLAPSGSRYEQFF
j_gene: TRBJ2-5; abundance: few; d_gene: TRBD1; v_gene: TRBV5-1; CDR3nt: TGCGCCAGCAGCTTGCGGACAGGGGGGCAAGAGACCCAGTACTTC; CDR3aa: CASSLRTGGQETQYF
j_gene: TRBJ2-7; abundance: NA; d_gene: TRBD2; v_gene: TRBV6-1; CDR3nt: TGTGCCAGCAGCCGGACTAGCGGGAGCTACGAGCAGTACTTC; CDR3aa: CASSRTSGSYEQYF
j_gene: TRBJ2-3; abundance: NA; d_gene: NA; v_gene: TRBV10-2; CDR3nt: TGCGCCAGCGAGCTGGGTGCCAAAAACACGCAGTACTTT; CDR3aa: CASELGAKNTQYF
j_gene: TRBJ2-7; abundance: NA; d_gene: NA; v_gene: TRBV6-2/TRBV6-3; CDR3nt: TGTGCCAGCAGTGGTTACTTCGAGCAGTACTTC; CDR3aa: CASSGYFEQYF
j_gene: TRBJ2-1; abundance: medium-sized; d_gene: NA; v_gene: TRBV6-1; CDR3nt: TGTGCCAGCAGTGAAGTTCGGTGGGAGACCCAGTTCTTC; CDR3aa: CASSEVRWETQFF
j_gene: TRBJ2-7; abundance: medium-sized; d_gene: NA; v_gene: TRBV6-5; CDR3nt: TGTGCCAGCAGTTACGCGGGATCAAGCTCCTACGAGCAGTACTTC; CDR3aa: CASSYAGSSSYEQYF
j_gene: TRBJ2-3; abundance: few; d_gene: TRBD2; v_gene: TRBV9; CDR3nt: TGTGCCAGCAGCAGAGCCTCTAGCGGGGCTTTCACAGATACGCAGTATTTT; CDR3aa: CASSRASSGAFTDTQYF
j_gene: TRBJ1-1; abundance: NA; d_gene: TRBD1; v_gene: TRBV7-3; CDR3nt: TGTGCCAGCAGCTTATGGTCGACAGGGGGAGAAGCTTTCTTT; CDR3aa: CASSLWSTGGEAFF
j_gene: TRBJ2-7; abundance: NA; d_gene: TRBD2; v_gene: TRBV28; CDR3nt: TGTGCCAGCAGTCCCGGGACTAGCTATACAAAGAGCTCCTACGAGCAGTACTTC; CDR3aa: CASSPGTSYTKSSYEQYF
j_gene: TRBJ2-7; abundance: NA; d_gene: TRBD1; v_gene: TRBV27; CDR3nt: TGTGCCAGCAGTTTACGGGACAGGGGTTACGAGCAGTACTTC; CDR3aa: CASSLRDRGYEQYF
j_gene: TRBJ2-2; abundance: few; d_gene: TRBD1; v_gene: TRBV24-1; CDR3nt: TGTGCCACCAGTGGGCCGGGACAGGGGAACACCGGGGAGCTGTTTTTT; CDR3aa: CATSGPGQGNTGELFF
j_gene: TRBJ2-1; abundance: few; d_gene: TRBD2; v_gene: TRBV6-1; CDR3nt: TGTGCCAGCAGTGAATGGCTAGCGGCCTACAATGAGCAGTTCTTC; CDR3aa: CASSEWLAAYNEQFF
j_gene: TRBJ2-2; abundance: NA; d_gene: NA; v_gene: TRBV6-1; CDR3nt: TGTGCCAGCCGTGATGTGAGCACAGAGGCGCAGTTTTTT; CDR3aa: CASRDVSTEAQFF
j_gene: TRBJ2-1; abundance: NA; d_gene: NA; v_gene: TRBV10-1; CDR3nt: TGCGCCAGCAGTGCCCATAGATACAATGAGCAGTTCTTC; CDR3aa: CASSAHRYNEQFF
j_gene: TRBJ2-1; abundance: NA; d_gene: NA; v_gene: TRBV10-2; CDR3nt: TGCGCCAGCAGTAAAGGATCCTACAATGAGCAGTTCTTC; CDR3aa: CASSKGSYNEQFF
j_gene: TRBJ2-5; abundance: NA; d_gene: NA; v_gene: TRBV12-3/TRBV12-4; CDR3nt: TGTGCCAGCAGTTTAGCGGGCTCAGAGACCCAGTACTTC; CDR3aa: CASSLAGSETQYF